Presented here are 29 T cell receptor beta chains from one specimen sequenced in a study of T-cell reconstitution after alpha-beta-depleted transplantation in children. TCRbeta library construction was performed incorporating unique molecular identifiers. TCRdb itself ran the PCR reads through MiXCR, one entry per CDR3 protein. The sample carries about 72,000 distinct CDR3 sequences, approximately 7.3% recorded once. The material was PBMCs from the stem cell graft donor, obtained from the stem cell graft. The receptors derive from a human donor who donated a stem cell graft to a child with acute lymphoblastic leukemia.

This clonotype was found many times. The V and J genes are TRBV7-2 and TRBJ2-1, with 12 bases that match TRBD2. V lost 4 bases, J lost 4 bases, and 2 bases stayed unmatched. The germline gives CDR1 SGHTA, CDR2 FQGNSA. There are 15 residues in the CDR3. CDR3 DNA sequence: TGTGCCAGCAGCTCTAGCGGGGGGGCTTACAATGAGCAGTTCTTC. Its protein is CASSSSGGAYNEQFF.

This clonotype was counted ten times or more. V usage is TRBV4-2 and J usage is TRBJ1-4; D possibly corresponds to TRBD1 (6 bases). The V and J ends lost 3 bases and 17 bases respectively, with 13 bases between them. The CDR3 sequence is 11 residues long. Germline lookup yields CDR1 LGHNA and CDR2 YNFKEQ. The CDR3 loop reads CASSQDGQTFF. In nucleotides, the CDR3 is TGTGCCAGCAGCCAGGATGGACAGACTTTTTTT.

This clonotype was counted at least ten times. J is TRBJ2-3 and V is TRBV20-1, with D perhaps matching TRBD2 (7 bases). The germline V and J ends were trimmed by 3 bases and 1 base, with 17 bases remaining between them. This CDR3 contains 16 residues. CDR1 DFQATT and CDR2 SNEGSKA come from the germline V gene (reference sequence). The CDR3 loop reads CSASQVGGPGTDTQYF. The CDR3, as DNA: TGCAGTGCTAGCCAGGTGGGGGGGCCGGGCACAGATACGCAGTATTTT.

This clonotype was detected many times. This rearrangement joins TRBV28 to TRBJ1-5, with TRBD1 identical over 7 bases. J gave up 7 bases and V 8 bases, and 14 bases lay outside the gene matches. CDR3 length equals 15 residues. Germline CDR1 MDHEN, CDR2 SYDVKM. DNA of the CDR3: TGTGCCAGCCACGTCACAGGGGCCGGAGGGCAGCCCCAGCATTTT. Translation: CASHVTGAGGQPQHF.

The sample holds many counts of this clonotype. This chain connects TRBV28 to TRBJ1-1; D call uncertain. Trimming took 6 bases from V and 2 from J, leaving 16 bases between them. CDR3 length: 15 residues. The germline V gene encodes CDR1 MDHEN and CDR2 SYDVKM. For the CDR3, the DNA is TGTGCCAGCAGCTCCACCTGGGCGTCTAACACTGAAGCTTTCTTT. It specifies CASSSTWASNTEAFF.

This clonotype was counted at least ten times. In nucleotides, the CDR3 is TGTGCCAGCAGAGGGGTCACATCGACCGGGGAGCTGTTTTTT. Its translation is CASRGVTSTGELFF. The chain uses TRBV12-3 or TRBV12-4 and TRBJ2-2, with D maybe TRBD1 (5 bases). The CDR3 covers 14 residues. Between the trimmed V and J ends, which lost 6 bases and 5 bases, there was a span of 13 bases.

CDR3 sequence reads: CASSLGTGVGYGYTF. The CDR3 bases are TGTGCCAGCAGCTTAGGCACAGGGGTAGGCTATGGCTACACCTTC. The rearrangement joins TRBV7-6 to TRBJ1-2; 7 bases are a match to TRBD1. V lost 1 base, J lost 4 bases, and 6 bases stayed unmatched. CDR1 and CDR2 from the germline V gene are SGHVS and FNYEAQ. The CDR3 covers 15 residues.

This clonotype was recorded many times. The chain joins TRBV6-5 to TRBJ1-2; 7 nucleotides line up with TRBD1. The CDR3 runs to 14 residues. V was clipped by 9 bases and J by 4 bases; unmatched bases: 11. Per the germline V gene, CDR1 is MNHEY and CDR2 is SVGAGI. CDR3 sequence: CASSSGGSIYGYTF. Here the CDR3 DNA reads TGTGCCAGTTCATCAGGGGGTTCCATCTATGGCTACACCTTC.

This clonotype has ten or more counts. The chain recombines TRBV7-2 with TRBJ1-1; 9 bases align to TRBD1. This CDR3 contains 16 residues. V lost 6 bases, J lost 1 base, and 9 bases stayed unmatched. Germline V gene sequence: CDR1 SGHTA, CDR2 FQGNSA. The DNA of the CDR3 is TGTGCCAGCAGTTCCATGGACAGGGGCGAGAACACTGAAGCTTTCTTT. Translating gives CASSSMDRGENTEAFF.

This clonotype was seen ten or more times. V usage is TRBV7-2 and J usage is TRBJ2-4, with D perhaps matching TRBD2 (6 bases). Germline-derived CDR1 and CDR2 are SGHTA and FQGNSA. This CDR3 spans 17 amino acids. V was cut by 2 bases and J by 0 bases, with 14 bases left in between. The CDR3 region is CASSLSGVGLAKNIQYF. CDR3 nucleotide sequence: TGTGCCAGCAGCTTATCGGGGGTTGGTTTAGCCAAAAACATTCAGTACTTC.

This clonotype has a handful of counts. This sequence joins TRBV19 and TRBJ1-4; 9 bases map to TRBD1. CDR1 is LNHDA, CDR2 SQIVND, per germline (reference sequence). The CDR3 is made up of 14 amino acids. Trimming cost V 6 bases and J 7 bases; bases outside gene matches: 6. This CDR3 is CASSLTGGGEKLFF. The CDR3 nucleotides read TGTGCCAGTAGCTTGACAGGGGGAGGTGAAAAACTGTTTTTT.

The chain couples TRBV7-6 to TRBJ2-3; maybe TRBD2 (7 bases). V lost 5 bases, J lost 3 bases, and 18 bases lay in between. This CDR3 contains 16 residues. The germline V gene encodes CDR1 SGHVS and CDR2 FNYEAQ. CDR3 in amino acids: CASSRAPEGGTDTQYF. CDR3 bases: TGTGCCAGCAGCCGCGCACCGGAGGGGGGGACAGATACGCAGTATTTT.

This clonotype showed up many times. The chain is built from TRBV11-2 and TRBJ2-5; D remains ambiguous. This CDR3 has 14 amino acids. Germline loops: CDR1 SGHAT, CDR2 FQNNGV. V lost 5 bases and J lost 12, with 22 bases in between. The CDR3 nucleotides are TGTGCCAGCAGCCCCCAGCGCAATCCTCCCCTTGAGTACTTC. Its protein product is CASSPQRNPPLEYF. The full variable domain, completed using reference TRBV11-2 and TRBJ2-5, is EAGVAQSPRYKIIEKRQSVAFWCNPISGHATLYWYQQILGQGPKLLIQFQNNGVVDDSQLPKDRFSAERLKGVDSTLKIQPAKLEDSAVYLCASSPQRNPPLEYFGPGTRLLVL.

This chain uses TRBV27 with TRBJ2-5; 8 bases map to TRBD2. CDR3 length equals 14 residues. CDR1 MNHEY and CDR2 SMNVEV come from the germline V gene (reference sequence). The J segment lost 2 bases and the V segment lost 4 bases, leaving 3 bases of the junction unmatched. The CDR3: CASSSQREQETQYF. DNA for the CDR3: TGTGCCAGCAGTTCCCAGCGGGAGCAAGAGACCCAGTACTTC.

J is TRBJ2-4 and V is TRBV5-6; possibly TRBD1 for D (8 bases). Trimming pared 4 bases from V and 0 bases from J, leaving 17 bases between. Germline V gives CDR1 SGHDT, CDR2 YYEEEE. The CDR3 sequence is 17 residues long. CDR3 protein: CASSRYRGEGAKNIQYF. The CDR3 DNA sequence: TGTGCCAGCAGCCGGTACAGGGGGGAGGGAGCCAAAAACATTCAGTACTTC.

This clonotype was counted ten times or more. J is TRBJ1-1 and V is TRBV27; D unclear. The V gene's germline CDR1 is MNHEY and CDR2 SMNVEV (reference sequence). This CDR3 comprises 13 residues. Trimming removed 9 bases from V and 0 bases from J, with 11 bases in between. The CDR3 reads CASGGSMNTEAFF. Written as DNA, the CDR3 is TGTGCCAGTGGAGGGAGCATGAACACTGAAGCTTTCTTT.

This clonotype was seen ten or more times. The rearrangement links TRBV12-3 or TRBV12-4 to TRBJ2-4; 9 bases line up with TRBD1. The J segment lost 3 bases and the V segment lost 6 bases, leaving 3 bases of the junction unmatched. The CDR3 runs to 14 residues. The CDR3 protein is CASSRQGDKNIQYF. The CDR3 DNA reads as TGTGCCAGCAGCCGACAGGGGGACAAAAACATTCAGTACTTC.

This clonotype was detected many times. The gene calls are TRBV7-3 and TRBJ2-1; D is unresolved. Germline V CDR1 and CDR2: SGHTA, FQGTGA. V was pared by 5 bases and J by 2 bases, with 13 bases between. This CDR3 contains 15 residues. CDR3 nucleotide sequence: TGTGCCAGCAGCCTTGAGGTTGGGACCTACAATGAGCAGTTCTTC. The encoded protein is CASSLEVGTYNEQFF.

In this sample, this clonotype turned up a few times. The V gene is TRBV23-1, the J gene TRBJ2-1; D is uncertain. TRBV23-1 falls under the ORF class, with uncertain function. V gave up 4 bases and J gave up 4 bases, with 20 bases separating them. CDR3 length: 17 residues. CDR3 nucleotides: TGCGCCAGCAGTCCTAAACAAACCGGATCCCTTTACAATGAGCAGTTCTTC. It encodes CASSPKQTGSLYNEQFF.

This clonotype was seen many times. This CDR3 is CSVGSGAYTDTQYF. The CDR3 coding sequence is TGCAGCGTTGGGAGCGGAGCCTACACAGATACGCAGTATTTT. The rearrangement joins TRBV29-1 to TRBJ2-3; a possible D gene is TRBD2 (5 bases). Germline-derived CDR1 and CDR2 are SQVTM and ANQGSEA. This CDR3 has 14 amino acids. Deletions cut 4 bases from V and 2 bases from J, with 13 bases between.

The chain links TRBV5-6 to TRBJ2-3; 8 positions match TRBD2. The CDR3 is 17 amino acids. Unmatched junction bases numbered 9, after V lost 1 base and J lost 2 bases. Germline CDR1 is SGHDT and CDR2 is YYEEEE. Written as DNA, the CDR3 is TGTGCCAGCAGCTTGTCGGCCAGCGGGGGACTCACAGATACGCAGTATTTT. Amino acids: CASSLSASGGLTDTQYF.

The table lists this clonotype with many counts. The gene calls are TRBV10-3 and TRBJ1-5, with D perhaps TRBD1 (6 bases). CDR1 is ENHRY and CDR2 is SYGVKD in the germline V gene. The CDR3 consists of 14 residues. Between the trimmed V and J ends, which lost 5 bases and 0 bases, there was a span of 8 bases. CDR3 sequence (DNA): TGTGCCATCAGTCGGACAGATAGCAATCAGCCCCAGCATTTT. This encodes CAISRTDSNQPQHF.

This rearrangement joins TRBV18 to TRBJ2-3; D remains ambiguous. The germline CDR1 and CDR2 sequences are KGHSH and LQKENI. V gave up 4 bases and J gave up 7 bases, with 9 bases separating them. This CDR3 is built from 12 residues. The CDR3 region is CASSQQAYTQYF. The CDR3 bases are TGTGCCAGCTCACAGCAAGCATATACGCAGTATTTT.

This clonotype was seen many times. This chain joins TRBV5-1 and TRBJ2-1; D might be TRBD2 (6 bases). Trimming shortened V by 0 bases and J by 6 bases, and 13 bases separated the two germline ends. There are 15 residues in the CDR3. CDR1 SGHRS and CDR2 YFSETQ come from the germline V gene. CDR3 in amino acids: CASSLGGGEGNEQFF. DNA for the CDR3: TGCGCCAGCAGCTTGGGGGGAGGAGAAGGCAATGAGCAGTTCTTC. Filled out from reference TRBV5-1 and TRBJ2-1, the complete variable domain reads KAGVTQTPRYLIKTRGQQVTLSCSPISGHRSVSWYQQTPGQGLQFLFEYFSETQRNKGNFPGRFSGRQFSNSRSEMNVSTLELGDSALYLCASSLGGGEGNEQFFGPGTRLTVL.

This clonotype was counted ten times or more. The V call is TRBV5-1, the J call TRBJ2-7, with 8 bases matching TRBD1. Germline CDR1 SGHRS, CDR2 YFSETQ. J gave up 6 bases and V 4 bases, and 6 bases lay outside the gene matches. The CDR3 has 13 amino acids. As DNA, the CDR3 is TGCGCCAGCAGCCTGGACAGGGACGGCGAGCAGTACTTC. Translated, it gives CASSLDRDGEQYF. Together with reference TRBV5-1 and TRBJ2-7, the CDR3 gives the full variable domain: KAGVTQTPRYLIKTRGQQVTLSCSPISGHRSVSWYQQTPGQGLQFLFEYFSETQRNKGNFPGRFSGRQFSNSRSEMNVSTLELGDSALYLCASSLDRDGEQYFGPGTRLTVT.

As concerns this clonotype: A much larger clone lies one base from this, so it may be a read error. The genes are TRBV12-3 or TRBV12-4 and TRBJ2-7; tentative D call: TRBD1 (6 bases). The CDR3 spans 14 residues. CDR3 DNA sequence: TGTGCCACCAGTTTAGCCGGCAGGGGATACGAGCAGTACTTC. Protein: CATSLAGRGYEQYF.

This clonotype occurred many times. The chain has TRBV12-3 or TRBV12-4 and TRBJ2-2; D may match TRBD1 or TRBD2 (5 bases each). V lost 3 bases, J lost 5 bases, and 22 bases lay in between. This CDR3 is 18 amino acids long. CDR3 region: CASSFLIGAQGPTGELFF. The CDR3 DNA follows: TGTGCCAGCAGTTTTCTGATCGGGGCGCAGGGTCCAACCGGGGAGCTGTTTTTT.

This clonotype showed up many times. The rearrangement joins TRBV6-2 or TRBV6-3 to TRBJ2-3; possibly TRBD1 or TRBD2 for D (6 bases each). Per the germline V gene, CDR1 is MNHEY and CDR2 is SVGEGT. The ends were cut back, 5 bases at V and 4 bases at J, with 13 bases in the middle. The CDR3 totals 14 residues. The CDR3 DNA sequence: TGTGCCAGCAGTGGAAACAGGGAGGCAGATACGCAGTATTTT. Translation gives CASSGNREADTQYF.

This clonotype has only a few counts. This chain connects TRBV28 to TRBJ2-5, with TRBD1 matching over 10 bases. The germline V gene has CDR1 MDHEN and CDR2 SYDVKM. There are 14 residues in the CDR3. V trimming: 7 bases; J trimming: 5 bases; junction bases outside the gene matches: 7. CDR3 amino acids: CASNPDRGTETQYF. CDR3 DNA: TGTGCCAGCAACCCGGACAGGGGGACGGAGACCCAGTACTTC.